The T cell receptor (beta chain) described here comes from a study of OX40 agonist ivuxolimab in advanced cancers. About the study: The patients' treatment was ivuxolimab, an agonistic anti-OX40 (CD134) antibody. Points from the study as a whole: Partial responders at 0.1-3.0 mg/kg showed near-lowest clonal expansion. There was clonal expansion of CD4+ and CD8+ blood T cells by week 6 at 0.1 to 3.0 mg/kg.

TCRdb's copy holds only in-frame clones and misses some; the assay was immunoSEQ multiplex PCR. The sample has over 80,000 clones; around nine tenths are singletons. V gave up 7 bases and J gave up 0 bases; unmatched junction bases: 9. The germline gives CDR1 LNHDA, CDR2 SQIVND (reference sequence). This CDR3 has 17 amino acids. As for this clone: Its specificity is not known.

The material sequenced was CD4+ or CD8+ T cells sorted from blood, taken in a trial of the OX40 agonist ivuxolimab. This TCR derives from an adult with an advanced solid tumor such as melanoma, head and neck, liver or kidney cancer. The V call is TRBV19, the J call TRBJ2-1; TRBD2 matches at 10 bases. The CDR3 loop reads CASIDSGRPSSYNEQFF. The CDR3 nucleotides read TGTGCCAGTATTGATAGCGGGAGGCCTAGCTCCTACAATGAGCAGTTCTTC.